Listed below are T cell receptor beta chains from one sample, sequenced in a study of cytomegalovirus exposure and HLA in healthy donors. The assay was immunoSEQ multiplex PCR, and TCRdb's table has in-frame clones only and misses some. The sample records roughly 180,000 clones, approximately 86% being singletons. Material for sequencing was PBMCs. These receptors were taken from a young man in good health and CMV-seropositive. The CDR3 runs from the conserved cysteine through the conserved F or W. D genes are given only for firm matches. A clone size is listed for some rows: how often the clone was seen (once, few, many), or a class if it is expanded.

abundance,j_gene,v_gene,d_gene,CDR3nt,CDR3aa
NA,TRBJ2-1,TRBV2,NA,TGTGCCAGCCTCCGGGAGTCGGTCAATGAGCAGTTCTTC,CASLRESVNEQFF
NA,TRBJ1-5,TRBV7-9,TRBD1,TGTGCCAGCAGATTCCTCCGAGGACAGGTCCACAATCAGCCCCAGCATTTT,CASRFLRGQVHNQPQHF
NA,TRBJ2-3,TRBV5-1,NA,TGCGCCAGCAGCCGAAACCGGGACTCCACAGATACGCAGTATTTT,CASSRNRDSTDTQYF
NA,TRBJ1-5,TRBV30,NA,TGTGCCTGGAGTGTAGGTAGCCGAAATCAGCCCCAGCATTTT,CAWSVGSRNQPQHF
NA,TRBJ2-6,TRBV28,TRBD2,TGTGCCAGCAGTTCGCCGGGACTAGCGGGAGTTATCTCTGGGGCCAACGTCCTGACTTTC,CASSSPGLAGVISGANVLTF
NA,TRBJ2-1,TRBV6-5,NA,TGTGCCAGCAGTTACTATCCTGGTACGGAGCAGTTCTTC,CASSYYPGTEQFF
NA,TRBJ2-7,TRBV5-6,TRBD2,TGTGCCAGCAGCTTGGGACTAGCGGCGCTCTCCTACGAGCAGTACTTC,CASSLGLAALSYEQYF
NA,TRBJ2-3,TRBV7-3,NA,TGTGCCAGCAGCTTAAGGGGCACCCTAGGCACAGATACGCAGTATTTT,CASSLRGTLGTDTQYF
NA,TRBJ2-5,TRBV7-3,NA,TGTGCCAGCAGCTTAAGTGGGCGAGGGGAGACCCAGTACTTC,CASSLSGRGETQYF
NA,TRBJ1-5,TRBV6-1,TRBD1,TGTGCCAGCAGTGGGGACAGGGGGCGTTGGCAGCCCCAGCATTTT,CASSGDRGRWQPQHF
once,TRBJ2-7,TRBV11-3,TRBD1,TGTGCCAGCAGCTTACAGGGGGCAGTAGGGCAGTACTTC,CASSLQGAVGQYF
NA,TRBJ2-7,TRBV27,NA,TGTGCCAGCGGACCTAACTACGAGCAGTACTTC,CASGPNYEQYF
NA,TRBJ2-7,TRBV6-5,NA,TGTGCCAGCAGTAAAACTCGTACCTACGAGCAGTACTTC,CASSKTRTYEQYF
NA,TRBJ2-1,TRBV21-1,NA,TGTGCCAGCAGCAAACCCCCATGTGCTAAGAATGAGCAGTTCTTC,CASSKPPCAKNEQFF
NA,TRBJ2-3,TRBV11-3,TRBD1,TGTGCCAGCAGCCCCCACCGCAGGACAGGGGTAATACCAGATACGCAGTATTTT,CASSPHRRTGVIPDTQYF
NA,TRBJ1-2,TRBV28,NA,TGTGCCAGCAGATCGGGGGGTGGCGGGTATGGCTACACCTTC,CASRSGGGGYGYTF
NA,TRBJ2-7,TRBV9,TRBD2,TGTGCCAGCAGCGCTGCTCCCGGTCCTAGCGGCTACGAGCAGTACTTC,CASSAAPGPSGYEQYF
NA,TRBJ2-7,TRBV7-9,TRBD1,TGTGCCAGCAGCGTTTACAGGGGATCCTACGAGCAGTACTTC,CASSVYRGSYEQYF
NA,TRBJ2-7,TRBV10-1,NA,TGCGCCAGCAGTGAGTCGAACGGAGGCTCTGCCTACGAGCAGTACTTC,CASSESNGGSAYEQYF
NA,TRBJ2-5,TRBV5-1,NA,TGCGCCAGCAGCTTGAGGACAGTCGACCAAGAGACCCAGTACTTC,CASSLRTVDQETQYF
NA,TRBJ2-1,TRBV7-9,NA,TGTGCCAGCAGCGAAAGAGAGCAGTTCTTC,CASSEREQFF
NA,TRBJ2-6,TRBV7-3,NA,TGTGCCAGCAGCTTAAAGGGTACCAGCTCTGGGGCCAACGTCCTGACTTTC,CASSLKGTSSGANVLTF
NA,TRBJ1-2,TRBV18,NA,TGTGCCAGCTCCACCGGGGCAGGTGGGGGCTATGGCTACACCTTC,CASSTGAGGGYGYTF
once,TRBJ2-5,TRBV20-1,NA,TGCAGTGCTAGAAGGGAGACCCAGTACTTC,CSARRETQYF
few,TRBJ2-7,TRBV5-1,TRBD1,TGCGCCAGCAGGTCGGGACAGGGAACTAAGGGCTACGAGCAGTACTTC,CASRSGQGTKGYEQYF
NA,TRBJ2-3,TRBV5-1,NA,TGCGCCAGCAGCTTGGAGGCGGGAAAGAGCACAGATACGCAGTATTTT,CASSLEAGKSTDTQYF
NA,TRBJ2-3,TRBV9,TRBD2,TGTGCCAGCAGCCCGCCCCAACTAGCGGGGGCAGATACGCAGTATTTT,CASSPPQLAGADTQYF
few,TRBJ1-4,TRBV19,NA,TGTGCCAGTAGTATAAGGGTTGTGGTTGGTGAAAAACTGTTTTTT,CASSIRVVVGEKLFF
NA,TRBJ1-2,TRBV6-5,NA,TGTGCCAGCAGTTACTCGTCCGGGTTTAACTATGGCTACACCTTC,CASSYSSGFNYGYTF
NA,TRBJ1-4,TRBV30,NA,TGTGCCTGGAGTTGGGCAAACAGGCCCAATGAAAAACTGTTTTTT,CAWSWANRPNEKLFF
NA,TRBJ1-3,TRBV7-2,NA,TGTGCCAGCAGCTATACGGGACGAGCCTCTGGAAACACCATATATTTT,CASSYTGRASGNTIYF
NA,TRBJ2-1,TRBV5-1,TRBD2,TGCGCCAGCAGCTCCAGGAGACTAGCGGGAGACACTGAGCAGTTCTTC,CASSSRRLAGDTEQFF
NA,TRBJ1-5,TRBV5-1,NA,TGCGCCAGCAGCTTGGTTGGGGGAAATCAGCCCCAGCATTTT,CASSLVGGNQPQHF
NA,TRBJ2-1,TRBV2,NA,TGTGCCAGCAGTGAGGGGTCGGGGATAACTTGGAATGAGCAGTTCTTC,CASSEGSGITWNEQFF
NA,TRBJ2-7,TRBV5-1,TRBD1,TGCGCCAGCAGCCCGAACGAATGGACAGGCTCCTACGAGCAGTACTTC,CASSPNEWTGSYEQYF
NA,TRBJ1-5,TRBV2,TRBD1,TGTGCCAGCAGGGTACAGGGGGATAGCAATCAGCCCCAGCATTTT,CASRVQGDSNQPQHF
NA,TRBJ1-2,TRBV5-1,TRBD1,TGCGCCAGCAGCTTGGCAGCCGGGACAGGGTACTATGGCTACACCTTC,CASSLAAGTGYYGYTF
NA,TRBJ2-7,TRBV29-1,TRBD2,TGCAGCGTCCGCGACGGGACTACAACCTACGAGCAGTACTTC,CSVRDGTTTYEQYF
NA,TRBJ2-7,TRBV18,NA,TGTGCCAGCTCACCGGGGGACCTCTACGAGCAGTACTTC,CASSPGDLYEQYF
NA,TRBJ2-1,TRBV6-1,TRBD2,TGTGCCAGCCTATTTCGTGGGAGGGGCAATGAGCAGTTCTTC,CASLFRGRGNEQFF
NA,TRBJ2-3,TRBV11-2,NA,TGTGCCAGCAGCTTAGCGGGGAGGAGCACAGATACGCAGTATTTT,CASSLAGRSTDTQYF
once,TRBJ2-2,TRBV30,TRBD1,TGTGCCTGTCTTCCGGGACAGGGGCGAACCGGGGAGCTGTTTTTT,CACLPGQGRTGELFF
NA,TRBJ2-5,TRBV6-5,NA,TGTGCCAGCAGTAATTCGGATGGGTGGGCCCAGTACTTC,CASSNSDGWAQYF
NA,TRBJ2-7,TRBV13,NA,TGTGCCAGCAGCTTAGCTCCCGCCAGGGGCCACGAGCAGTACTTC,CASSLAPARGHEQYF
NA,TRBJ1-2,TRBV7-9,TRBD1,TGTGCCAGCAGCCGTCTTGGGACAGGGGTAATCGACTATGGCTACACCTTC,CASSRLGTGVIDYGYTF
NA,TRBJ2-7,TRBV7-9,TRBD2,TGTGCCAGCAGTGGGCGACTAGCGGGGGGTACCTACGAGCAGTACTTC,CASSGRLAGGTYEQYF
NA,TRBJ2-2,TRBV19,TRBD1,TGTGCCAGTAGCAGAACCGGACAGGGATACACCGGGGAGCTGTTTTTT,CASSRTGQGYTGELFF
NA,TRBJ1-1,TRBV27,NA,TGTGCCAGCAGTTCCACCCTCGGGTCCATGAACACTGAAGCTTTCTTT,CASSSTLGSMNTEAFF